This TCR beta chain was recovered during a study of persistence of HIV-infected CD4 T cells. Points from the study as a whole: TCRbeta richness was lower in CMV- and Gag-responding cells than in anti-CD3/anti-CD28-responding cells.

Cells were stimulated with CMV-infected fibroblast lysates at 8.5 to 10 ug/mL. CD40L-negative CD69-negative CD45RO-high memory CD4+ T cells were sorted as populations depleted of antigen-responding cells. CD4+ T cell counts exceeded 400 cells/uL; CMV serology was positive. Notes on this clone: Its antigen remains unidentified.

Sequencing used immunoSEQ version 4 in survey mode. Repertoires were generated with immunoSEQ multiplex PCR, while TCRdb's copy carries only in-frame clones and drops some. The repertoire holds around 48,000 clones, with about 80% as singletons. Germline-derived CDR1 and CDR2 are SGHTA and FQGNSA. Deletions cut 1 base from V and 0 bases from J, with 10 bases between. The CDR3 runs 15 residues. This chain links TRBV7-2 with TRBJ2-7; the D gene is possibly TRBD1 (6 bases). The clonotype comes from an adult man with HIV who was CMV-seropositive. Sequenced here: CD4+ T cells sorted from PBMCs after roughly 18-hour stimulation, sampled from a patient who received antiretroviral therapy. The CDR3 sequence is CASSLDGGLSYEQYF. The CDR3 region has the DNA TGTGCCAGCAGCTTAGATGGGGGCCTCTCCTACGAGCAGTACTTC.